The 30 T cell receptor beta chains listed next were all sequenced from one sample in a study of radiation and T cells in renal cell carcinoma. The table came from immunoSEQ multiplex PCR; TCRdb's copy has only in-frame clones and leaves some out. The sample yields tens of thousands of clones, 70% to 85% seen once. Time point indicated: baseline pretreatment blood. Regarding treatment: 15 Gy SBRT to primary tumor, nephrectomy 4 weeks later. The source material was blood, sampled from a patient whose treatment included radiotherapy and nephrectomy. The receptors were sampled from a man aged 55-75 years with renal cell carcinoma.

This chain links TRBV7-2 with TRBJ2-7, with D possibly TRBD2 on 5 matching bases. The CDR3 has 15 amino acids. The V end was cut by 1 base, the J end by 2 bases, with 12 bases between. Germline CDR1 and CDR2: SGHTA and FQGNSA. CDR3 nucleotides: TGTGCCAGCAGCTTAGGGCCGGGGATGGCCTACGAGCAGTACTTC. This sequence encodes CASSLGPGMAYEQYF.

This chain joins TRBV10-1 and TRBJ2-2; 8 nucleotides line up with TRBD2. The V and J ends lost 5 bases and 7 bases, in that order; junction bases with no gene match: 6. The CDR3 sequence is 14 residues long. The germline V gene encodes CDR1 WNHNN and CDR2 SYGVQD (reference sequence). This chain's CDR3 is CASSTGLAGGELFF. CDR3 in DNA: TGCGCCAGCAGTACCGGCCTAGCGGGCGGGGAGCTGTTTTTT.

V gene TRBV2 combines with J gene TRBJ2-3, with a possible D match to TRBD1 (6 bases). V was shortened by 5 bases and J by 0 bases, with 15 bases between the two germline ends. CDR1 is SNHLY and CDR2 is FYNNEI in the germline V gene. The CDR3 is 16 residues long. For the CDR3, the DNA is TGTGCCAGCAGTCCACAGGGACCCCCTAGCACAGATACGCAGTATTTT. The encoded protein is CASSPQGPPSTDTQYF.

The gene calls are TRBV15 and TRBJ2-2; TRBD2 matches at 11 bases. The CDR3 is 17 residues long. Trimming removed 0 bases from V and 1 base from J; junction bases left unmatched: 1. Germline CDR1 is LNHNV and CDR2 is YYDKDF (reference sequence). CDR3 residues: CATSRDGLAGNTGELFF. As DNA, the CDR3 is TGTGCCACCAGCAGAGATGGACTAGCGGGGAACACCGGGGAGCTGTTTTTT.

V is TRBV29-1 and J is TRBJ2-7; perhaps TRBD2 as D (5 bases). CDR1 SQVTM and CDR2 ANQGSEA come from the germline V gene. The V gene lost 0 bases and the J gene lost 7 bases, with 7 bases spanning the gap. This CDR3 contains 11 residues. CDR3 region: CSVEDGKEQYF. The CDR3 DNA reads TGCAGCGTTGAAGACGGGAAAGAGCAGTACTTC.

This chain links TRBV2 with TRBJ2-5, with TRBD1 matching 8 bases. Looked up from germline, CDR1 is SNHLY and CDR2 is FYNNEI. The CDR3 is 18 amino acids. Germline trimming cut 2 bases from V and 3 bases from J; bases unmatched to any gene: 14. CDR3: CASSELGGTGNRKETQYF. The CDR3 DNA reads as TGTGCCAGCAGTGAATTAGGGGGGACAGGAAATCGGAAAGAGACCCAGTACTTC.

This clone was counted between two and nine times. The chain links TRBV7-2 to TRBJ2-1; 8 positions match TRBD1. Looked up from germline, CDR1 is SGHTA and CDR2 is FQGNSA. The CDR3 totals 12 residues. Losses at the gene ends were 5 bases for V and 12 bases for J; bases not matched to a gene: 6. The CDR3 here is CASSPRTGMQFF. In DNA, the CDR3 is TGTGCCAGCAGCCCCCGGACAGGGATGCAGTTCTTC.

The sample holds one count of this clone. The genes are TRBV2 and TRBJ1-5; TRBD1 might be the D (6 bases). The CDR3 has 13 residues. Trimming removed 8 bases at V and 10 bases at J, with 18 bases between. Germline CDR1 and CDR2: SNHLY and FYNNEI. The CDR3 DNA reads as TGTGCCAGCTGCCGGACAGCCCTTCAACCCCAGCATTTT. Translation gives CASCRTALQPQHF.

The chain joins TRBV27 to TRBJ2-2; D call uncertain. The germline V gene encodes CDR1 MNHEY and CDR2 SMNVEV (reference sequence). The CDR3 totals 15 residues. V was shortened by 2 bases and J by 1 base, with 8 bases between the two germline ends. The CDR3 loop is CASSLMAGNTGELFF. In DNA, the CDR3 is TGTGCCAGCAGTTTAATGGCCGGGAACACCGGGGAGCTGTTTTTT.

CDR3 sequence: CASSFRVGTEAFF. DNA for the CDR3: TGTGCCAGCAGTTTTAGGGTGGGTACTGAAGCTTTCTTT. The chain couples TRBV27 to TRBJ1-1; D not certain. Trimming took 3 bases from V and 5 from J, leaving 10 bases between them. The length of the CDR3 is 13 residues. The germline V gene encodes CDR1 MNHEY and CDR2 SMNVEV (reference sequence).

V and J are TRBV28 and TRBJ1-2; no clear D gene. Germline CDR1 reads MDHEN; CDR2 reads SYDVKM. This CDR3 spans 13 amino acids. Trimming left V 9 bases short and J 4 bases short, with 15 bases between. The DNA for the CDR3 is TGTGCCAGTCTAGGTGGTTATACCTATGGCTACACCTTC. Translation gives CASLGGYTYGYTF.

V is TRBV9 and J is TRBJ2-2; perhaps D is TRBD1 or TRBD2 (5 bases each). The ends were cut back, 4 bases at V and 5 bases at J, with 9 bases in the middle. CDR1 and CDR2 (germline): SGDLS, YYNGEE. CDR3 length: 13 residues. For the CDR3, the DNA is TGTGCCAGCAGCCACTGGGGGACCGGGGAGCTGTTTTTT. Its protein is CASSHWGTGELFF. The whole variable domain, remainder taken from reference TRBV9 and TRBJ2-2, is DSGVTQTPKHLITATGQRVTLRCSPRSGDLSVYWYQQSLDQGLQFLIQYYNGEERAKGNILERFSAQQFPDLHSELNLSSLELGDSALYFCASSHWGTGELFFGEGSRLTVL.

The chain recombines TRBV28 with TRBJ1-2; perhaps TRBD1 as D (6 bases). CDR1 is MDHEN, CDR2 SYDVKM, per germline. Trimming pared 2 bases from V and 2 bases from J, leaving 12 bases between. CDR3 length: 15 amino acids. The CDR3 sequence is CASSLEQGSNYGYTF. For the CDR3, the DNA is TGTGCCAGCAGTTTAGAACAGGGATCAAACTATGGCTACACCTTC.

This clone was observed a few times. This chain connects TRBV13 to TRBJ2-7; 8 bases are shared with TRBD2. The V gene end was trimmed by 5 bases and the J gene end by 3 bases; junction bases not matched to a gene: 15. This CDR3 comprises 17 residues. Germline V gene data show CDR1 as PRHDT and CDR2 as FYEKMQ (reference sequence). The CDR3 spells CASSTTQAPSGSYEQYF. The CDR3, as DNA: TGTGCCAGCAGCACCACTCAAGCGCCGAGCGGGAGCTACGAGCAGTACTTC. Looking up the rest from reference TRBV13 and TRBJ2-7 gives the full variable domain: AAGVIQSPRHLIKEKRETATLKCYPIPRHDTVYWYQQGPGQDPQFLISFYEKMQSDKGSIPDRFSAQQFSDYHSELNMSSLELGDSALYFCASSTTQAPSGSYEQYFGPGTRLTVT.

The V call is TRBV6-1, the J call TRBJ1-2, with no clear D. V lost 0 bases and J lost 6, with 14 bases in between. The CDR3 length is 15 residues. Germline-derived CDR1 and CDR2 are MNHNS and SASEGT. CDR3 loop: CASSEAWGPGNGYTF. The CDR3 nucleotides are TGTGCCAGCAGTGAAGCTTGGGGTCCTGGTAATGGCTACACCTTC.

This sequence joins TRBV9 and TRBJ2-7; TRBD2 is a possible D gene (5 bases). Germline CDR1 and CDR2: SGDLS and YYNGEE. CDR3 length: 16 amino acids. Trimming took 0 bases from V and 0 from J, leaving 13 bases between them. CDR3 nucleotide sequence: TGTGCCAGCAGCGTAGAGGAGCGGCCTGCCTCCTACGAGCAGTACTTC. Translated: CASSVEERPASYEQYF.

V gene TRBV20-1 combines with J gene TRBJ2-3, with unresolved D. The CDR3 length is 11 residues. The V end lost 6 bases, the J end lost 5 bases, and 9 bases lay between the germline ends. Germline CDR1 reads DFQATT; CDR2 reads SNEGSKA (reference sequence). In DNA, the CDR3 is TGCAGTGCGCCCAAGGGAGATACGCAGTATTTT. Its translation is CSAPKGDTQYF.

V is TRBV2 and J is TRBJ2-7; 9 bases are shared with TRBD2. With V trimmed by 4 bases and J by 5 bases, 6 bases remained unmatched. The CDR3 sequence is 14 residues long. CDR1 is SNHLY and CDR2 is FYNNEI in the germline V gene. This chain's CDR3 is CASSVGTSTHEQYF. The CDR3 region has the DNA TGTGCCAGCAGTGTCGGGACTAGCACTCACGAGCAGTACTTC.

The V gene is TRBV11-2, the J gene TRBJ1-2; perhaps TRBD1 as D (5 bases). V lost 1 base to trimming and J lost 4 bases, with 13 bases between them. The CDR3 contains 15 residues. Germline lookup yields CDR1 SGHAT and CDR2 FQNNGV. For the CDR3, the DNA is TGTGCCAGCAGCTTAGGACAGCCTGGGGGCTATGGCTACACCTTC. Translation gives CASSLGQPGGYGYTF.

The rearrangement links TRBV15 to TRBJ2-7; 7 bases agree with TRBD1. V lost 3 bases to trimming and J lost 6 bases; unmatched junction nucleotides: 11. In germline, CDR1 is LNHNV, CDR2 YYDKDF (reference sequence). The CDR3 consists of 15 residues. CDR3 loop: CATSREQGYEGEQYF. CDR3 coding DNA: TGTGCCACCAGCAGGGAACAGGGGTATGAGGGCGAGCAGTACTTC. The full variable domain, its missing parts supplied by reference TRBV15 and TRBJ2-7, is DAMVIQNPRYQVTQFGKPVTLSCSQTLNHNVMYWYQQKSSQAPKLLFHYYDKDFNNEADTPDNFQSRRPNTSFCFLDIRSPGLGDTAMYLCATSREQGYEGEQYFGPGTRLTVT.

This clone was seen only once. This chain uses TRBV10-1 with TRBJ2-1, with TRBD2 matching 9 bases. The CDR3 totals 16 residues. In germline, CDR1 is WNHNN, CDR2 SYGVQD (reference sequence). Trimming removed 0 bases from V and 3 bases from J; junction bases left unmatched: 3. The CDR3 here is CASSESSGGIYNEQFF. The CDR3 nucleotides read TGCGCCAGCAGTGAGTCTAGCGGGGGTATCTACAATGAGCAGTTCTTC.

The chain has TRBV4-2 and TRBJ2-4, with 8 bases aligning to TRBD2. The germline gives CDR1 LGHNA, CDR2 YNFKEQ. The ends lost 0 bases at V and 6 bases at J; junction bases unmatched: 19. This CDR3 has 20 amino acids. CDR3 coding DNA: TGTGCCAGCAGCCAAGAAATCGGGAGGGCTACTACCCTCACAAGAAACATTCAGTACTTC. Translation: CASSQEIGRATTLTRNIQYF.

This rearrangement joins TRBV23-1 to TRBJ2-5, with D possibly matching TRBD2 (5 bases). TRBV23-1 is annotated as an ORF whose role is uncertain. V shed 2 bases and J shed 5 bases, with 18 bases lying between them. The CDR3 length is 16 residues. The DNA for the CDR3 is TGCGCCAGCAGTCAAGGGAGACCCGATCCTTGGGAGACCCAGTACTTC. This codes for CASSQGRPDPWETQYF.

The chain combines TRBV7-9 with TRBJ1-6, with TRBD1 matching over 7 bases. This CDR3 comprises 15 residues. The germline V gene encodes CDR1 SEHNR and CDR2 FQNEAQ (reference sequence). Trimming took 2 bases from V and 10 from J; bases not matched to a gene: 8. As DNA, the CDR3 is TGTGCCAGCAGCTTAAGACAGGGCATTGACTCACCCCTCCACTTT. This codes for CASSLRQGIDSPLHF.

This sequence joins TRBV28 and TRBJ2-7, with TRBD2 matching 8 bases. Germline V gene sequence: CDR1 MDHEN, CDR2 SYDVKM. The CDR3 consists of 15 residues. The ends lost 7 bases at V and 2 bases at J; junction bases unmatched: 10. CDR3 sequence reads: CASKKAGGPAYEQYF. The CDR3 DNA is TGTGCCAGCAAGAAGGCGGGAGGACCAGCCTACGAGCAGTACTTC.

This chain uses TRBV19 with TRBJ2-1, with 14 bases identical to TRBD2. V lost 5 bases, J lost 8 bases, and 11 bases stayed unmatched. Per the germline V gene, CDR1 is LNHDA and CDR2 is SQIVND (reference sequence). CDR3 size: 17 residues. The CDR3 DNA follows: TGTGCCAGTAGTCCCCTACGACTAGCGGGAGGGATCGATGAGCAGTTCTTC. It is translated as CASSPLRLAGGIDEQFF.

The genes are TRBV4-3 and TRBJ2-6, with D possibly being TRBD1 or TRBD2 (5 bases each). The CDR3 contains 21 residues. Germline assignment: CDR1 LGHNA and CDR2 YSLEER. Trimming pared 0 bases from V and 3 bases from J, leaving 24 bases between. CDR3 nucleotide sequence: TGCGCCAGCAGCCAAGAAATTCCAGCCGGGACGTCGGCTTATGGGGCCAACGTCCTGACTTTC. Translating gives CASSQEIPAGTSAYGANVLTF.

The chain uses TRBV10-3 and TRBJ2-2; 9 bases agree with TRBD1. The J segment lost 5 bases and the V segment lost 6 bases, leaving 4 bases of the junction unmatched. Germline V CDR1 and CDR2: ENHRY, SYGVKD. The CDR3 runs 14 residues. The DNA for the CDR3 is TGTGCCATCAGGCCGGGACAGGGAACCGGGGAGCTGTTTTTT. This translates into CAIRPGQGTGELFF.

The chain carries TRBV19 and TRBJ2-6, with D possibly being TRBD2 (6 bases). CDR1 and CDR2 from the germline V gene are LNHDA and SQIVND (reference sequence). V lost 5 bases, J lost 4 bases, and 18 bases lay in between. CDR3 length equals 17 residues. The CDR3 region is CASSPRGGVNGANVLTF. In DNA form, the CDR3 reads TGTGCCAGTAGTCCCCGCGGAGGGGTGAACGGGGCCAACGTCCTGACTTTC.

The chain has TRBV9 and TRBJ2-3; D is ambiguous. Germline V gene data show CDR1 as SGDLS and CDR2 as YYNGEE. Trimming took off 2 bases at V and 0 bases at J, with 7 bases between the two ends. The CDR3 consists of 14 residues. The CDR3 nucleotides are TGTGCCAGCAGCGTGGACGGTAGCACAGATACGCAGTATTTT. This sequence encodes CASSVDGSTDTQYF. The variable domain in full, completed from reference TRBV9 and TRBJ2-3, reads DSGVTQTPKHLITATGQRVTLRCSPRSGDLSVYWYQQSLDQGLQFLIQYYNGEERAKGNILERFSAQQFPDLHSELNLSSLELGDSALYFCASSVDGSTDTQYFGPGTRLTVL.